What follows are 14 T cell receptor beta chains derived from one specimen sequenced in a study of shared clonotypes between healthy human individuals (dated by TCRdb to the early 2020s). Library preparation used the immunoSEQ multiplex PCR assay. Drawn from immuneACCESS, this table holds only the in-frame rearrangements with V and J called that TCRdb kept. Clones are partly lost; checked studies trace under half to an unresolved V gene and leave the rest unexplained. This sample is represented by about 2.3 million clones; 90% to 95% of them were singletons. In total, the top ten clones hold 0.39% of the sample. Sample: naive CD4+ T cells from PBMCs. According to the study, the label for this sample's cell subset or site signals: CD45RA+ positively selected. These receptor sequences come from a young man in good health. Some clones in this sample may be carry-over from other donors' samples.

The chain couples TRBV4-1 to TRBJ1-2; D not certain. V gave up 3 bases and J gave up 5 bases, with 19 bases separating them. The CDR3 runs to 16 residues. Germline assignment: CDR1 MGHRA and CDR2 YSYEKL. The CDR3 loop is CASSQRPPLGSYGYTF. The CDR3 DNA reads TGCGCCAGCAGCCAGAGACCTCCACTCGGCTCATATGGCTACACCTTC.

V is TRBV30 and J is TRBJ1-5; 8 nucleotides line up with TRBD1. V gave up 7 bases and J gave up 0 bases; unmatched junction bases: 11. This CDR3 spans 16 amino acids. Germline CDR1 reads GTSNPN; CDR2 reads SVGIG (reference sequence). CDR3 region: CAYPDRAAYSNQPQHF. The CDR3, as DNA: TGTGCCTACCCGGACAGGGCAGCCTATAGCAATCAGCCCCAGCATTTT.

J is TRBJ2-3 and V is TRBV29-1, with TRBD2 matching over 16 bases. The CDR3 totals 17 residues. Per the germline V gene, CDR1 is SQVTM and CDR2 is ANQGSEA. V shed 3 bases, J shed 4 bases, and the junction held 7 bases outside the gene matches. The CDR3 nucleotides are TGCAGCGTTGACCCGGGACTAGCGGGAGGGCCCCCAGATACGCAGTATTTT. As protein: CSVDPGLAGGPPDTQYF.

The chain has TRBV30 and TRBJ2-5; 7 bases align to TRBD1. CDR3 length: 13 amino acids. The trim removed 3 bases at V and 4 bases at J, leaving 5 bases unmatched. Looked up from germline, CDR1 is GTSNPN and CDR2 is SVGIG (reference sequence). The CDR3 protein is CAWRGTGVETQYF. CDR3 in DNA: TGTGCCTGGAGGGGCACAGGGGTAGAGACCCAGTACTTC.

The V call is TRBV9, the J call TRBJ1-4; D call uncertain. The germline V and J ends were trimmed by 2 bases and 6 bases, with 17 bases remaining between them. Germline V gene data show CDR1 as SGDLS and CDR2 as YYNGEE. CDR3 length equals 16 residues. The CDR3 here is CASSVSASTAYEKLFF. In DNA, the CDR3 is TGTGCCAGCAGCGTTTCCGCATCAACAGCCTATGAAAAACTGTTTTTT.

This sequence joins TRBV11-2 and TRBJ2-3, with TRBD1 matching 8 bases. Trimming cost V 5 bases and J 7 bases; bases outside gene matches: 8. The CDR3 loop spans 14 amino acids. Germline assignment: CDR1 SGHAT and CDR2 FQNNGV. CDR3 sequence reads: CASSPRDRGHTQYF. Written as DNA, the CDR3 is TGTGCCAGCAGCCCCCGCGACAGGGGACATACGCAGTATTTT.

J is TRBJ2-7 and V is TRBV5-1; D may be TRBD1 (5 bases). V was cut by 0 bases and J by 1 base, with 11 bases left in between. The CDR3 spans 15 residues. Germline V CDR1 and CDR2: SGHRS, YFSETQ. The CDR3 region is CASSLVSGMSYEQYF. As DNA, the CDR3 is TGCGCCAGCAGCTTGGTTTCAGGGATGTCCTACGAGCAGTACTTC.

As concerns this clone: At the DNA level, this CDR3 is encoded by other sequences in the same sample as well. The chain uses TRBV5-8 and TRBJ1-5; D unresolved. The length of the CDR3 is 12 residues. CDR1 and CDR2 (germline): SGHTS, YDEGEE. The germline V and J ends were trimmed by 1 base and 7 bases, with 6 bases remaining between them. CDR3 nucleotides: TGTGCCAGCAGCTTGTCTGGGCAGCCCCAGCATTTT. As protein: CASSLSGQPQHF.

This clone was seen a handful of times. The rearrangement joins TRBV30 to TRBJ1-2; D ambiguous. V shed 2 bases and J shed 7 bases, with 14 bases lying between them. The CDR3 length is 13 residues. Looked up from germline, CDR1 is GTSNPN and CDR2 is SVGIG (reference sequence). CDR3 protein: CAWSRWIPAGYTF. In DNA, the CDR3 is TGTGCCTGGAGTCGGTGGATCCCGGCTGGCTACACCTTC.

The gene calls are TRBV4-2 and TRBJ2-7, with a weak D call TRBD2 (5 bases). Germline CDR1 reads LGHNA; CDR2 reads YNFKEQ. V lost 3 bases to trimming and J lost 5 bases, with 11 bases between them. The CDR3 sequence is 13 residues long. The CDR3: CASSQQSGNEQYF. CDR3 DNA: TGTGCCAGCAGCCAGCAATCGGGGAACGAGCAGTACTTC.

The V and J genes are TRBV7-2 and TRBJ1-5; D is perhaps TRBD1 (5 bases). Trimming removed 1 base at V and 4 bases at J, with 14 bases between. The CDR3 totals 16 residues. Germline lookup yields CDR1 SGHTA and CDR2 FQGNSA. CDR3 amino acids: CASSLEPARANQPQHF. The CDR3 DNA is TGTGCCAGCAGCTTAGAACCGGCCAGGGCTAATCAGCCCCAGCATTTT. The entire variable domain, with the rest obtained from reference TRBV7-2 and TRBJ1-5, is as follows: GAGVSQSPSNKVTEKGKDVELRCDPISGHTALYWYRQSLGQGLEFLIYFQGNSAPDKSGLPSDRFSAERTGGSVSTLTIQRTQQEDSAVYLCASSLEPARANQPQHFGDGTRLSIL.

The V call is TRBV7-2, the J call TRBJ1-4, with D perhaps matching TRBD1 (6 bases). V dropped 4 bases and J dropped 7 bases, with 7 bases sitting between them. The CDR3 has 12 residues. Germline CDR1 is SGHTA and CDR2 is FQGNSA. CDR3 in amino acids: CASSSQGEKLFF. CDR3 in DNA: TGTGCCAGCAGCTCACAGGGTGAAAAACTGTTTTTT.

The rearrangement links TRBV7-7 to TRBJ1-1, with D unresolved. The CDR3 is 13 amino acids. Germline loops: CDR1 SSHAT, CDR2 FNYEAQ (reference sequence). Trimming took 0 bases from V and 2 from J, leaving 4 bases between them. The chain's CDR3 is CASSLAYNTEAFF. The CDR3 nucleotides are TGTGCCAGCAGCTTAGCGTACAACACTGAAGCTTTCTTT.

The chain carries TRBV7-8 and TRBJ2-7, with no clear D. This CDR3 comprises 14 residues. V lost 4 bases, J lost 5 bases, and 15 bases lay in between. The germline V gene has CDR1 SGHVS and CDR2 FQNEAQ. CDR3 coding DNA: TGTGCCAGCAGCTCCCAAGCTTCTAACCACGAGCAGTACTTC. Its translation: CASSSQASNHEQYF.